This is a list of T cell receptor beta chains from one sample in a study of T cell responses to AZD1222 COVID-19 vaccine. Generated by immunoSEQ multiplex PCR, the TCRdb table keeps only in-frame clones and is missing some. The sample records about 48,000 clones, just over 85% being singletons. The sequencing used peripheral blood, collected 28 days after the second AZD1222 dose. The receptors come from an adult who received the AZD1222 COVID-19 vaccine. CDR3s include the opening cysteine and the closing phenylalanine or tryptophan. The D gene is left open where the match is weak. Clone size appears in some rows only: once, few, many, or a class for an expanded clone.

>TRBV11-3|NA|once|TRBJ2-2
TGTGCCAGCAGCTTAGATAAACCGACAGGTCAAAAAGCGAACACCGGGGAGCTGTTTTTT
CASSLDKPTGQKANTGELFF
>TRBV6-2/TRBV6-3|NA|NA|TRBJ1-2
TGTGCCAGCAGTCACGCCCCGGGGCCGGGGGGCTACACCTTC
CASSHAPGPGGYTF
>TRBV21-1|NA|NA|TRBJ2-1
TGTGCCAGCAGCAAAGTTGGTAGCGGGAGGTCTTCGGGATACAATGAGCAGTTCTTC
CASSKVGSGRSSGYNEQFF
>TRBV28|TRBD1|NA|TRBJ2-5
TGTGCCAGCAGTTTATTCATTGGGCAGGGGGCTATTATGGATGAGACCCAGTACTTC
CASSLFIGQGAIMDETQYF
>TRBV10-3|TRBD1|NA|TRBJ1-5
TGTGCCATCAGCCCTCAGGGGGGAGGTCAGCCCCAGCATTTT
CAISPQGGGQPQHF
>TRBV6-5|NA|NA|TRBJ2-3
TGTGCCAGCGCCTCCGGGAGCTTAATGGATACGCAGTATTTT
CASASGSLMDTQYF
>TRBV5-6|NA|NA|TRBJ2-3
TGTGCCAGCAGCTTGTTAGATACGCAGTATTTT
CASSLLDTQYF
>TRBV2|NA|NA|TRBJ1-2
TGTGCCAGCAGTTTCGACAACTATGGCTACACCTTC
CASSFDNYGYTF
>TRBV25-1|TRBD2|NA|TRBJ2-5
TGTGCCAGCAGTGCTAGCGGAGGGATCCAAGAGACCCAGTACTTC
CASSASGGIQETQYF
>TRBV28|NA|NA|TRBJ2-7
TGTGCCAGCAGTGAGGGAGTCCACGAGCAGTACTTC
CASSEGVHEQYF
>TRBV6-5|NA|NA|TRBJ1-2
TGTGCCAGCAGTTACGAGGGGGGCTATGGCTACACCTTC
CASSYEGGYGYTF
>TRBV19|NA|NA|TRBJ2-1
TGTGCCAGTAGTATAGGAGGCCCCTACAATGAGCAGTTCTTC
CASSIGGPYNEQFF
>TRBV6-4|TRBD1|NA|TRBJ1-2
TGTGCCAGCAGTGACTCGAGGAAAGGAAGGGACAGGGGCAACTATGGCTACACCTTC
CASSDSRKGRDRGNYGYTF
>TRBV5-4|NA|NA|TRBJ1-1
TGTGCCAGCAGCGTGATAGACTCTGAAGCTTTCTTT
CASSVIDSEAFF
>TRBV11-1|TRBD2|NA|TRBJ2-1
TGTGCCAGCAGCTTAGGACTAGCGGGCTACAATGAGCAGTTCTTC
CASSLGLAGYNEQFF
>TRBV3-1/TRBV3-2|NA|NA|TRBJ2-5
TGTGCCAGCAGCCAAGGGTGGAAAGAGACCCAGTACTTC
CASSQGWKETQYF
>TRBV28|NA|NA|TRBJ1-1
TGTGCCAGCAGTTTTAACACTGAAGCTTTCTTT
CASSFNTEAFF
>TRBV5-3|NA|NA|TRBJ2-1
TGTGCCAGAAGCACCGCTAGGGGTACAAGAAAGGAGCAGTTCTTC
CARSTARGTRKEQFF
>TRBV5-4|NA|once|TRBJ2-2
TGTGCCAGCAGCCCGGCAGAGGGGAGGGGGACCGGGGAGCTGTTTTTT
CASSPAEGRGTGELFF
>TRBV7-2|TRBD2|NA|TRBJ2-1
TGTGCCAGCAGCCCCGGGACTAGCGGGAAAAAAGGTGAGCAGTTCTTC
CASSPGTSGKKGEQFF
>TRBV4-2|NA|NA|TRBJ1-5
TGTGCCAGCAGCCACGGGGGCGCGGGCAATCAGCCCCAGCATTTT
CASSHGGAGNQPQHF
>TRBV12-3/TRBV12-4|TRBD1|NA|TRBJ1-2
TGTGCCAGCAGCCCGGGACAGGGGTATGGCTACACCTTC
CASSPGQGYGYTF
>TRBV7-2|NA|NA|TRBJ2-1
TGTGCCAGTTCCGGTGTTTTCGGACCTTCAGAGAAGTTCTTC
CASSGVFGPSEKFF
>TRBV25-1|NA|NA|TRBJ1-5
TGTGCCAGCAGTGAATTAGTGGGGGAGACGGCCAAGGATCAGCCCCAGCATTTT
CASSELVGETAKDQPQHF
>TRBV9|NA|NA|TRBJ2-3
TGTGCCAGCAGCGCCCACACAAACACAGATACGCAGTATTTT
CASSAHTNTDTQYF
>TRBV6-5|TRBD1|NA|TRBJ1-5
TGTGCCAGCAGGGTTTCAGGGGGCTGGGGACAGCCCCAGCATTTT
CASRVSGGWGQPQHF
>TRBV28|NA|few|TRBJ2-4
TGTGCCAGCAGTTCCCACGTCTCCCTAGCCAAAAACATTCAGTACTTC
CASSSHVSLAKNIQYF
>TRBV20-1|TRBD1|NA|TRBJ2-7
TGCAGTGCTAGTGCCGGGACAGGGGGGAAGCAGTACTTC
CSASAGTGGKQYF
>TRBV28|NA|NA|TRBJ2-1
TGTGCCAGCAGTTTAAGTCCTAGTGTTTATGAGCAGTTCTTC
CASSLSPSVYEQFF
>TRBV11-3|NA|NA|TRBJ2-3
TGTGCCAGCAGCCTCAGGGGTCGGGACATCGGGGATACGCAGTATTTT
CASSLRGRDIGDTQYF
>TRBV7-2|NA|NA|TRBJ1-5
TGTGCCAGCAGCTTAGGGGGGCCTGCGGATCAGCCCCAGCATTTT
CASSLGGPADQPQHF
>TRBV4-2|NA|NA|TRBJ2-7
TGTGCCAGCAGCCAAGATGTGGACTTCTACGAGCAGTACTTC
CASSQDVDFYEQYF
>TRBV18|TRBD1|NA|TRBJ1-5
TGTGCCAGCTCACTCGACAGGGGGCTTGGTCAGCCCCAGCATTTT
CASSLDRGLGQPQHF
>TRBV2|TRBD2|NA|TRBJ2-2
TGTGCCAGCAGAGGGACTAGCGGGAGACGGTACACCGGGGAGCTGTTTTTT
CASRGTSGRRYTGELFF
>TRBV5-1|TRBD2|NA|TRBJ2-2
TGCGCCAGCAGTGGTAGCGGGAGTACCGGGGAGCTGTTTTTT
CASSGSGSTGELFF
>TRBV11-3|TRBD1|NA|TRBJ1-1
TGTGCCAGCAGCTTAGACCGGGACAGGGGACTGAACACTGAAGCTTTCTTT
CASSLDRDRGLNTEAFF
>TRBV5-4|TRBD1|NA|TRBJ2-7
TGTGCCAGCAGCTACAACCGGGACAGTCCCTCGGGGTACTTC
CASSYNRDSPSGYF
>TRBV20-1|NA|NA|TRBJ1-4
TGCAGTGCTAGCAAACAAGCCCTCTTTTTT
CSASKQALFF
>TRBV13|TRBD2|NA|TRBJ2-7
TGTGCCAGCAGCCTGACCCTAGCGGCATACGAGCAGTACTTC
CASSLTLAAYEQYF